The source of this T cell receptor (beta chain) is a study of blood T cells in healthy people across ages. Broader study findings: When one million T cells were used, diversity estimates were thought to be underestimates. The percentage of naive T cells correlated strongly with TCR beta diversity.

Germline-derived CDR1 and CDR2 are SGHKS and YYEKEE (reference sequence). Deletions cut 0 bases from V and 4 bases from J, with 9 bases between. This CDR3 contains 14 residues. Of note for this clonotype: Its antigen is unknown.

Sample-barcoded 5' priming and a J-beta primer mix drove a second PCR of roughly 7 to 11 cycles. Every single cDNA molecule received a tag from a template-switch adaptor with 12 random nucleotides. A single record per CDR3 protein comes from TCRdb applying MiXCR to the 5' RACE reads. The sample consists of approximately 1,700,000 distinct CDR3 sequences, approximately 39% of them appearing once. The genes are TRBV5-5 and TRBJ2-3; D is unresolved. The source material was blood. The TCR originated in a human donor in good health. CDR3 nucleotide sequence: TGTGCCAGCAGCTTGGCGACCCCCGCAGATACGCAGTATTTT. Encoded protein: CASSLATPADTQYF. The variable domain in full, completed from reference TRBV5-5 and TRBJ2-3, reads DAGVTQSPTHLIKTRGQQVTLRCSPISGHKSVSWYQQVLGQGPQFIFQYYEKEERGRGNFPDRFSARQFPNYSSELNVNALLLGDSALYLCASSLATPADTQYFGPGTRLTVL.